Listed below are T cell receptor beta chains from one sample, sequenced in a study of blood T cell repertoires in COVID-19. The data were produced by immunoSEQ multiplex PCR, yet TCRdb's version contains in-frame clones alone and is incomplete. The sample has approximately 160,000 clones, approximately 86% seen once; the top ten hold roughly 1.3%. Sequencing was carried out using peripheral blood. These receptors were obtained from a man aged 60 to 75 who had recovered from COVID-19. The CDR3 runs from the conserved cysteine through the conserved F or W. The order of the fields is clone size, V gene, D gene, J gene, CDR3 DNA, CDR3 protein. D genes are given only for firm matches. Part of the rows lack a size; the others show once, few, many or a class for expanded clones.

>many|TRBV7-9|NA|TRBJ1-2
TGTGCCAGCAGCTTAAACAGGATCTATGGCTACACCTTC
CASSLNRIYGYTF
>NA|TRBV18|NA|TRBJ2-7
TGTGCCAGCTCACCTGGTCAGCCGGAGACCTACGAGCAGTACTTC
CASSPGQPETYEQYF
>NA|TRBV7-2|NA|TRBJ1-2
TGTGCCAGCGGATTACTACAGGGTCGACTTAAGGATGGCTACACCTTC
CASGLLQGRLKDGYTF
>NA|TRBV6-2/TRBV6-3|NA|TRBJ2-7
TGTGCCAGCAGTTACGGTAGTCGAGGGCAGTACTTC
CASSYGSRGQYF
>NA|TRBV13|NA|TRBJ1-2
TGTGCCAGCAGCTTAGCTATGAATGATAACTATGGCTACACCTTC
CASSLAMNDNYGYTF
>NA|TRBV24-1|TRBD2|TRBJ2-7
TGTGCCACCAGTGATTCGGGGACTAGCGGGTCCTACGAGCAGTACTTC
CATSDSGTSGSYEQYF
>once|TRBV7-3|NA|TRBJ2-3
TGTGCCAGCAGCCCGATCGCCCTGGCGCTAGCCGCAGATACGCAGTATTTT
CASSPIALALAADTQYF
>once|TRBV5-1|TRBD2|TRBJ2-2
TGCGCCAGCAGCGAGGGACTACTTGACACCGGGGAGCTGTTTTTT
CASSEGLLDTGELFF
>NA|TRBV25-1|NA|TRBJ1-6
TGTGCCAGCAGGACTGAGAGTAATTCACCCCTCCACTTT
CASRTESNSPLHF
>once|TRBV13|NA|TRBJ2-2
TGTGCCAGCAGCCCGTCGGGGGTGTCCCTCACCGGGGAGCTGTTTTTT
CASSPSGVSLTGELFF
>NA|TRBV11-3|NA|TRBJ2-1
TGTGCCAGCAGCCAAACAGGCCTTTACAATGAGCAGTTCTTC
CASSQTGLYNEQFF
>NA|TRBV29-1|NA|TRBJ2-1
TGCAGCGTTGAGGGGGGGCAGGCGAGCTCCTACAATGAGCAGTTCTTC
CSVEGGQASSYNEQFF
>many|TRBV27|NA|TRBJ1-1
TGTGCCAGCAGTTCCCTGGACAGAGTGAACACTGAAGCTTTCTTT
CASSSLDRVNTEAFF
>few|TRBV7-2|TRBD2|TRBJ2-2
TGTGCCAGCAGCTTAGCGGGGACTAGCGGGGTCGGGGAGCTGTTTTTT
CASSLAGTSGVGELFF
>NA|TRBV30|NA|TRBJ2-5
TGTGCCTGGACAGGGGGGTCCCAAGAGACCCAGTACTTC
CAWTGGSQETQYF
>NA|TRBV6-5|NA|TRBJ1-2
TGTGCCAGCAGTTACTCGACAGGAGCTAACTATGGCTACACCTTC
CASSYSTGANYGYTF
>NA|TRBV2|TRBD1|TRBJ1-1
TGTGCCAGCAGTCCCCGCACAGGGGGCTCTGGGGCTTTCTTT
CASSPRTGGSGAFF
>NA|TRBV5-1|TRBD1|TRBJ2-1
TGCGCCAGCAGCTGGAAGGGGACAGGGCCGGAGGATGAGCAGTTCTTC
CASSWKGTGPEDEQFF
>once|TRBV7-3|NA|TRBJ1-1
TGTGCCAGCAGCTTATTTCTCGGGCGGGGGTCGACCGAAGCTTTCTTT
CASSLFLGRGSTEAFF
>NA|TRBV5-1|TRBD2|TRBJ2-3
TGCGCCAGCAGCTTGGGACTAGCGGGGCTAGGCACAGATACGCAGTATTTT
CASSLGLAGLGTDTQYF
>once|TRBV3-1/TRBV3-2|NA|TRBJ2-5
TGTGCCAGCCGGCCGTCCGGGGAGGCGGAGACCCAGTACTTC
CASRPSGEAETQYF
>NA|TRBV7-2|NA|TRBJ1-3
TGTGCCAGCAGCTTAGGGCAGGCCAGAAACACCATATATTTT
CASSLGQARNTIYF
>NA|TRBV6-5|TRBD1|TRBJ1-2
TGTGCCAGCAGGCGAGCGACAGGGTTAGGCGGCTACACCTTC
CASRRATGLGGYTF
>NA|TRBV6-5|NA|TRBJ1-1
TGTGCCAGCAGCTTTGAGGTACGCATGAACACTGAAGCTTTCTTT
CASSFEVRMNTEAFF
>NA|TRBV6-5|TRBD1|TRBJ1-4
TGTGCCAGTTACTCTACAGGGGAAACTAATGAAAAACTGTTTTTT
CASYSTGETNEKLFF
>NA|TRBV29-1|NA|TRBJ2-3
TGCAGCGCTAGAGACGCGACTAGCACAGATACGCAGTATTTT
CSARDATSTDTQYF
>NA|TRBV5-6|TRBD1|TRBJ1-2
TGTGCCAGCAGCCAACGGACAGGGAATTATGGCTACACCTTC
CASSQRTGNYGYTF
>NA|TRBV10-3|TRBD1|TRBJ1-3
TGTGCCATCACAAGCAGGGGGCTGGGAAACACCATATATTTT
CAITSRGLGNTIYF
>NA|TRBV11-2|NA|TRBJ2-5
TGTGCCAGCAGCTCCCAAGGGGGCCAGTACTTC
CASSSQGGQYF
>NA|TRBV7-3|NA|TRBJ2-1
TGCGCCAGCTCGGGGAACTCCTACAATGAGCAGTTCTTC
CASSGNSYNEQFF
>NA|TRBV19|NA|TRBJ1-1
TGTGCCAGTATTCGCCCGGGAAGGACTGAAGCTTTCTTT
CASIRPGRTEAFF
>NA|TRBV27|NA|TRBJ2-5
TGTGCCAGCAGGGAGACAGGACACCAAGAGACCCAGTACTTC
CASRETGHQETQYF
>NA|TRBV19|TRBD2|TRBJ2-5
TGTGCCAGTAGTATGCGGGGGAGGCACCAAGAGACCCAGTACTTC
CASSMRGRHQETQYF
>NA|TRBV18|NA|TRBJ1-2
TGTGCCAGCTCACCCGAAGCTAGGGGCGGCTACACCTTC
CASSPEARGGYTF